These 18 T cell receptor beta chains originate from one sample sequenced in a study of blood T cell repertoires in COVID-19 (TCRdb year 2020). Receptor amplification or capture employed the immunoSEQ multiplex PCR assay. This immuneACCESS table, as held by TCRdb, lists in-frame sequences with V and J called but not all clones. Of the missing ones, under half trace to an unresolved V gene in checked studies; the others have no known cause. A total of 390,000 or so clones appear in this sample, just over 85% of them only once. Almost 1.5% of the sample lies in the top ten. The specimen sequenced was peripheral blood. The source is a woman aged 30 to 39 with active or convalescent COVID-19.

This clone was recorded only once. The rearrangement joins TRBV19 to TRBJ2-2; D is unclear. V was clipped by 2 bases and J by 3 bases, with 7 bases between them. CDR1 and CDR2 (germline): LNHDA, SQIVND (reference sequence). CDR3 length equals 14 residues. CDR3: CASSILPDTGELFF. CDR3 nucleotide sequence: TGTGCCAGTAGTATACTTCCAGACACCGGGGAGCTGTTTTTT.

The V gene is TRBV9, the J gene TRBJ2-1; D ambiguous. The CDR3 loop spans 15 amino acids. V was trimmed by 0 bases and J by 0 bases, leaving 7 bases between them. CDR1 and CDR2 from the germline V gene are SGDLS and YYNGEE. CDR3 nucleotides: TGTGCCAGCAGCGTAGGACCGGGCTCCTACAATGAGCAGTTCTTC. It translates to CASSVGPGSYNEQFF.

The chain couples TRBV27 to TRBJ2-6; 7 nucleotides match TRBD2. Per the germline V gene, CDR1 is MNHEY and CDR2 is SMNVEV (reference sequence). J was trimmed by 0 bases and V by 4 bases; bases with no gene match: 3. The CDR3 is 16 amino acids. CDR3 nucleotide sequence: TGTGCCAGCAGTTGGGGAGGGTTCTCTGGGGCCAACGTCCTGACTTTC. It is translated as CASSWGGFSGANVLTF.

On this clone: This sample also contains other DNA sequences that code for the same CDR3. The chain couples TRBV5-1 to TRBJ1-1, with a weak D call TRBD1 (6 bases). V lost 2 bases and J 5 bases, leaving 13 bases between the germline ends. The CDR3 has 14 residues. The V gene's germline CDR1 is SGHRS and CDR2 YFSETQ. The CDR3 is CASSLQGLGTEAFF. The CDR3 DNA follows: TGCGCCAGCAGCTTACAGGGTCTTGGGACTGAAGCTTTCTTT. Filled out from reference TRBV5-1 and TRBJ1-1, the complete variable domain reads KAGVTQTPRYLIKTRGQQVTLSCSPISGHRSVSWYQQTPGQGLQFLFEYFSETQRNKGNFPGRFSGRQFSNSRSEMNVSTLELGDSALYLCASSLQGLGTEAFFGQGTRLTVV.

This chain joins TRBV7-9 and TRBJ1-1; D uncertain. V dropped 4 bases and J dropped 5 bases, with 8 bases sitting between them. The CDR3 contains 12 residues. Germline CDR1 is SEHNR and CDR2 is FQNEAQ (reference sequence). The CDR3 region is CASSSSQTEAFF. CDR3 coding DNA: TGTGCCAGCAGCTCATCCCAGACTGAAGCTTTCTTT.

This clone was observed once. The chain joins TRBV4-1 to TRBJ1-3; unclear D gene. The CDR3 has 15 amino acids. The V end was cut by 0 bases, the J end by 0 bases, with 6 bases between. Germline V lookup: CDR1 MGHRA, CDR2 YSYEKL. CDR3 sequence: CASSQERFSGNTIYF. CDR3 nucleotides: TGCGCCAGCAGCCAAGAACGGTTCTCTGGAAACACCATATATTTT.

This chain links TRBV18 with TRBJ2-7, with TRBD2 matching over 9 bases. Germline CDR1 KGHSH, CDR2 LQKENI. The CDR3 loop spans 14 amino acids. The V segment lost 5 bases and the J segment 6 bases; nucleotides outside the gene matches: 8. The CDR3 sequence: CASSTDIAGVEQYF. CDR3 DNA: TGTGCCAGCTCAACTGATATAGCGGGAGTCGAGCAGTACTTC.

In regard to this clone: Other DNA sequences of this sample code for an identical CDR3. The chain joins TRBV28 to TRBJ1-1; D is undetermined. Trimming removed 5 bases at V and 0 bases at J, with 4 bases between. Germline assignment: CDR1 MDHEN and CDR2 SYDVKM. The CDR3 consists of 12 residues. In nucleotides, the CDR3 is TGTGCCAGCAGTCTCCTGAACACTGAAGCTTTCTTT. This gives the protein CASSLLNTEAFF.

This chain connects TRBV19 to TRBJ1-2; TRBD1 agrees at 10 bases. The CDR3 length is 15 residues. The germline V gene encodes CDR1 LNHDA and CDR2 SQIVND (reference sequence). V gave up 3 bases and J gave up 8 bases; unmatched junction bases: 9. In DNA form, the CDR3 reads TGTGCCAGTAGTATCCCCCTGACAGGGGGCGAGGGCTACACCTTC. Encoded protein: CASSIPLTGGEGYTF. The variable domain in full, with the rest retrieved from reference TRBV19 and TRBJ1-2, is DGGITQSPKYLFRKEGQNVTLSCEQNLNHDAMYWYRQDPGQGLRLIYYSQIVNDFQKGDIAEGYSVSREKKESFPLTVTSAQKNPTAFYLCASSIPLTGGEGYTFGSGTRLTVV.

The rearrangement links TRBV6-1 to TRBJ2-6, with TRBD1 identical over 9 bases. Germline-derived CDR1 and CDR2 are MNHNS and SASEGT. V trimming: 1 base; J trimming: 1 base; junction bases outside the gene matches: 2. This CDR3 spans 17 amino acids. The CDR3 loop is CASSEGTGVSGANVLTF. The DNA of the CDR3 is TGTGCCAGCAGTGAAGGGACAGGGGTATCTGGGGCCAACGTCCTGACTTTC.

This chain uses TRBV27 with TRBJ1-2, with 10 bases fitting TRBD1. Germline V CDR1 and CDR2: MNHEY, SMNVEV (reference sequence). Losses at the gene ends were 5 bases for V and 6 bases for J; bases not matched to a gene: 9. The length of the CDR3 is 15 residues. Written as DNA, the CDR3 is TGTGCCAGCAGTCACGGACGGACAGGGGGAAATGGCTACACCTTC. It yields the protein CASSHGRTGGNGYTF.

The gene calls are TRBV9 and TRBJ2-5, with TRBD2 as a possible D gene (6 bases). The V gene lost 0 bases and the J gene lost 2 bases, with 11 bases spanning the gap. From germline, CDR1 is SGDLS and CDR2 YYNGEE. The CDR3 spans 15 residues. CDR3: CASSVGGGTQETQYF. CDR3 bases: TGTGCCAGCAGCGTAGGAGGCGGGACTCAAGAGACCCAGTACTTC.

The CDR3 is CAWIWGGSNQPQHF. The CDR3, as DNA: TGTGCCTGGATTTGGGGGGGAAGCAATCAGCCCCAGCATTTT. The genes are TRBV30 and TRBJ1-5; TRBD1 might be the D (5 bases). Germline V CDR1 and CDR2: GTSNPN, SVGIG (reference sequence). This CDR3 is 14 amino acids long. V was clipped by 4 bases and J by 1 base, with 11 bases between them.

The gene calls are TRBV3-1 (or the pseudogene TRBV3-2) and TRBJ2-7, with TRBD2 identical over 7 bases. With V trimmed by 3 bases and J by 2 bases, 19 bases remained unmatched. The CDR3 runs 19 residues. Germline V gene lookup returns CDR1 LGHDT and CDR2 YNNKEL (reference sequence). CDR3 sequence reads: CASSQSLRDYHTPTYEQYF. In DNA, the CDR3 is TGTGCCAGCAGCCAGTCCCTCCGGGACTACCACACGCCTACCTACGAGCAGTACTTC.

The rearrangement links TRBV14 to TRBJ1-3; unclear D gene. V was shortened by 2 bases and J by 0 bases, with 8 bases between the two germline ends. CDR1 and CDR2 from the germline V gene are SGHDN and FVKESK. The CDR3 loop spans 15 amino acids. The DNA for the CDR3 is TGTGCCAGCAGCCAATTGGGGAGCTCTGGAAACACCATATATTTT. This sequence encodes CASSQLGSSGNTIYF.

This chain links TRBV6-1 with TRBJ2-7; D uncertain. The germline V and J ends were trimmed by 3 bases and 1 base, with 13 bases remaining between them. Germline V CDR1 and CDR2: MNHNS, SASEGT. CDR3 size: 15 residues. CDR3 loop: CASSEAVLLSYEQYF. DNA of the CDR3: TGTGCCAGCAGTGAGGCTGTCTTACTATCCTACGAGCAGTACTTC.

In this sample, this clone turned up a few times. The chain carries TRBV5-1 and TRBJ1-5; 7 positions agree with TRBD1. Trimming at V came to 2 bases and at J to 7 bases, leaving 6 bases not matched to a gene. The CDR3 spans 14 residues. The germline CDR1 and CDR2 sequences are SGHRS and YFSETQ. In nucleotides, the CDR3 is TGCGCCAGCAGCTTTGGACAGGCGGGGCAGCCCCAGCATTTT. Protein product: CASSFGQAGQPQHF. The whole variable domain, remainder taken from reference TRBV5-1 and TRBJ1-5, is KAGVTQTPRYLIKTRGQQVTLSCSPISGHRSVSWYQQTPGQGLQFLFEYFSETQRNKGNFPGRFSGRQFSNSRSEMNVSTLELGDSALYLCASSFGQAGQPQHFGDGTRLSIL.

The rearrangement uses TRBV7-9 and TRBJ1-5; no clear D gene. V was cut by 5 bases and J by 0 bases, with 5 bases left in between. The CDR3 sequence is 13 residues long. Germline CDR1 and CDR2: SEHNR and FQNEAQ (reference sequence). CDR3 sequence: CASSHNSNQPQHF. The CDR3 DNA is TGTGCCAGCAGCCACAATAGCAATCAGCCCCAGCATTTT. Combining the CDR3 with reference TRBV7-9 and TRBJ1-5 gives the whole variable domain DTGVSQNPRHKITKRGQNVTFRCDPISEHNRLYWYRQTLGQGPEFLTYFQNEAQLEKSRLLSDRFSAERPKGSFSTLEIQRTEQGDSAMYLCASSHNSNQPQHFGDGTRLSIL.